This T cell receptor beta chain came from a study of blood T cell repertoires in COVID-19. Profiling relied on immunoSEQ multiplex PCR, and the TCRdb table lists in-frame clones only, not all of them. The sample has fewer than 200,000 clones; about four fifths are singletons. Seattle enrolled patients during active infection and tracked them longitudinally. The CDR3 totals 12 residues. V lost 6 bases to trimming and J lost 6 bases, with 11 bases between them. The sample taken for sequencing was peripheral blood. The sequence came from a woman between 40 and 55 years old with COVID-19, enrolled during active disease. This rearrangement joins TRBV12-3 or TRBV12-4 to TRBJ1-2, with D hard to call. The CDR3 nucleotides read TGTGCCAGCAGATCAGGACTGGATGGCTACACCTTC. As protein: CASRSGLDGYTF.